Below are 3 T cell receptor beta chains sequenced from a single sample in a study of control samples from healthy donors and cancer patients (dated by TCRdb to 2020 to 2022). The library was obtained by the immunoSEQ multiplex PCR assay. Entries here come from immuneACCESS through TCRdb and include only in-frame sequences with V and J called. Some clones fail to appear in such tables; in the studies checked, an unresolved V gene covers under half of the shortfall, and the cause of the remainder is unknown. The sample contains 90,000 to 150,000 clones, about 89% of them found a single time. Clones ranked in the top ten supply 7.8% of the sample. The material sequenced was blood. The receptors here all came from a woman aged 18-29 years in good health.

V gene TRBV14 combines with J gene TRBJ1-2, with D possibly matching TRBD1 (6 bases). V was pared by 0 bases and J by 0 bases, with 11 bases between. This CDR3 spans 16 amino acids. Germline V CDR1 and CDR2: SGHDN, FVKESK. Here the CDR3 DNA reads TGTGCCAGCAGCCAAGAAAGGGGGTCAGCTAACTATGGCTACACCTTC. Amino acids: CASSQERGSANYGYTF.

The chain employs TRBV19 and TRBJ1-5; 8 bases map to TRBD1. This CDR3 spans 15 amino acids. Unmatched junction bases numbered 9, after V lost 10 bases and J lost 1 base. Germline-derived CDR1 and CDR2 are LNHDA and SQIVND (reference sequence). The CDR3 sequence is CATSRTGQSNQPQHF. The CDR3 nucleotides read TGTGCCACCTCACGGACAGGGCAGAGCAATCAGCCCCAGCATTTT. Supplemented by reference TRBV19 and TRBJ1-5, the full variable domain reads DGGITQSPKYLFRKEGQNVTLSCEQNLNHDAMYWYRQDPGQGLRLIYYSQIVNDFQKGDIAEGYSVSREKKESFPLTVTSAQKNPTAFYLCATSRTGQSNQPQHFGDGTRLSIL.

The V and J genes are TRBV28 and TRBJ2-3; 7 bases match TRBD2. The J segment lost 2 bases and the V segment lost 2 bases, leaving 10 bases of the junction unmatched. This CDR3 has 17 amino acids. Germline CDR1 MDHEN, CDR2 SYDVKM. The CDR3: CASSLAGDRTYTDTQYF. The DNA of the CDR3 is TGTGCCAGCAGTTTAGCGGGAGATCGGACCTACACAGATACGCAGTATTTT.